The 23 T cell receptor beta chains listed next were all sequenced from one sample in a study of early T cells in non-severe SARS-CoV-2 infection (dated by TCRdb to the early 2020s). Library creation used 5' RACE. The sequencer was a NextSeq 500. The public reads were reanalyzed by TCRdb: fastp trimming at Q25, MiXCR alignment, in-frame beta chains only. Each CDR3 protein appears once, grouped with its most common genes and DNA. This sample gives tens of thousands of distinct CDR3 sequences in total; under 5% of them show up just once. The top ten clonotypes cover 15% to 20% of the sample. The sequenced sample was whole blood. The receptors shown here come from an adult who was a healthcare worker with PCR-confirmed SARS-CoV-2 infection or an uninfected control (not recorded which).

The chain has TRBV19 and TRBJ2-2; no definite D call. V gave up 11 bases and J gave up 0 bases, with 10 bases separating them. Germline V gives CDR1 LNHDA, CDR2 SQIVND (reference sequence). The length of the CDR3 is 13 residues. The CDR3 nucleotides read TGTGCCTTGAAGACCGCGAACACCGGGGAGCTGTTTTTT. Translating it yields CALKTANTGELFF.

This clonotype appeared many times. Here the CDR3 reads CSASLGTEVSYEQYF. CDR3 sequence (DNA): TGCAGTGCCAGCCTCGGGACAGAAGTTTCCTACGAGCAGTACTTC. The chain couples TRBV20-1 to TRBJ2-7, with TRBD1 matching over 7 bases. In germline, CDR1 is DFQATT, CDR2 SNEGSKA (reference sequence). After removal of 6 bases from V and 1 base from J, the junction contained 12 bases not matched to a gene. CDR3 length equals 15 residues.

This clonotype was seen many times. This sequence joins TRBV29-1 and TRBJ1-1, with TRBD1 as a possible D gene (5 bases). The CDR3 totals 12 residues. Germline V gene lookup returns CDR1 SQVTM and CDR2 ANQGSEA. V lost 4 bases to trimming and J lost 1 base, with 7 bases between them. DNA for the CDR3: TGCAGCGTTGGGGACCCGAACACTGAAGCTTTCTTT. Translated, it gives CSVGDPNTEAFF.

The V and J genes are TRBV12-3 or TRBV12-4 and TRBJ1-6; TRBD1 might be the D (5 bases). V lost 2 bases and J 4 bases, leaving 12 bases between the germline ends. The CDR3 extends over 16 amino acids. The CDR3 DNA follows: TGTGCCAGCAGTTTAACTCGGGACGGATATAATTCACCCCTCCACTTT. Encoded protein: CASSLTRDGYNSPLHF.

This clonotype has at least ten counts. This chain connects TRBV18 to TRBJ2-3; D is uncertain. Looked up from germline, CDR1 is KGHSH and CDR2 is LQKENI. The CDR3 covers 15 residues. Trimming took 5 bases from V and 0 from J, leaving 12 bases between them. In DNA form, the CDR3 reads TGTGCCAGCTCAACGCTTAAAGCTAGCACAGATACGCAGTATTTT. Its translation is CASSTLKASTDTQYF.

This clonotype came up many times. The V and J genes are TRBV7-2 and TRBJ1-2; D not certain. Germline CDR1 reads SGHTA; CDR2 reads FQGNSA. With 5 bases removed from V and 0 bases from J, the gap between germline ends came to 16 bases. The CDR3 contains 16 residues. CDR3 in DNA: TGTGCCAGCAGCCCTGTCCCCACAGAGGCTAACTATGGCTACACCTTC. Protein product: CASSPVPTEANYGYTF.

This clonotype was detected many times. The gene calls are TRBV27 and TRBJ2-7; D not certain. CDR1 and CDR2 (germline): MNHEY, SMNVEV (reference sequence). The CDR3 has 16 residues. Trimming pared 2 bases from V and 2 bases from J, leaving 16 bases between. The CDR3 loop is CASSLEVPLIPYEQYF. For the CDR3, the DNA is TGTGCCAGCAGTTTAGAGGTTCCCCTGATACCCTACGAGCAGTACTTC.

This clonotype has just a few counts. The V call is TRBV5-1, the J call TRBJ1-1; TRBD1 agrees at 9 bases. There are 15 residues in the CDR3. Germline-derived CDR1 and CDR2 are SGHRS and YFSETQ. V dropped 0 bases and J dropped 4; count of bases not matched to a gene: 4. Written as DNA, the CDR3 is TGCGCCAGCAGCTTGGAGCGGACAGGGGTCACTGAAGCTTTCTTT. This codes for CASSLERTGVTEAFF.

This clonotype was detected many times. The rearrangement joins TRBV12-3 or TRBV12-4 to TRBJ1-1, with unresolved D. The ends were cut back, 3 bases at V and 6 bases at J, with 8 bases in the middle. The CDR3 has 12 residues. Written as DNA, the CDR3 is TGTGCCAGCAGTTTTCTCACCCCTGAAGCTTTCTTT. It codes for CASSFLTPEAFF.

This clonotype was recorded at least ten times. This rearrangement joins TRBV19 to TRBJ1-2; D uncertain. V lost 4 bases and J lost 7, with 13 bases in between. This CDR3 has 13 residues. Per germline, CDR1 LNHDA and CDR2 SQIVND (reference sequence). CDR3 protein: CASSREGYGGYTF. For the CDR3, the DNA is TGTGCCAGTAGTAGAGAAGGTTACGGTGGCTACACCTTC.

This clonotype was seen only a few times. The gene calls are TRBV2 and TRBJ2-7, with TRBD1 matching over 10 bases. V lost 7 bases to trimming and J lost 1 base; unmatched junction nucleotides: 7. Germline V gives CDR1 SNHLY, CDR2 FYNNEI. This CDR3 contains 15 residues. The CDR3 nucleotides are TGTGCCAGCACGGTCTCGGGACAGGGGTCCTACGAGCAGTACTTC. Amino acids: CASTVSGQGSYEQYF.

This clonotype was detected a few times. The CDR3 coding sequence is TGTGCCAGCTCCCTCGGAGGGACTGAAAATTCACCCCTCCACTTT. Protein sequence: CASSLGGTENSPLHF. The chain carries TRBV18 and TRBJ1-6; D possibly corresponds to TRBD1 (5 bases). The CDR3 has 15 amino acids. V dropped 6 bases and J dropped 7 bases, with 16 bases sitting between them. The V gene's germline CDR1 is KGHSH and CDR2 LQKENI.

This clonotype appeared many times. The chain combines TRBV12-3 or TRBV12-4 with TRBJ1-2; no clear D. There are 15 residues in the CDR3. The germline V and J ends were trimmed by 5 bases and 3 bases, with 16 bases remaining between them. CDR3: CASSPSRTRDYGYTF. As DNA, the CDR3 is TGTGCCAGCAGTCCCTCCCGGACTCGGGACTATGGCTACACCTTC.

The chain recombines TRBV4-1 with TRBJ2-1; D remains unclear. V gave up 3 bases and J gave up 5 bases, with 14 bases separating them. The CDR3 runs 15 residues. Germline V CDR1 and CDR2: MGHRA, YSYEKL. Here the CDR3 reads CASSQPGAGNNEQFF. CDR3 nucleotides: TGCGCCAGCAGCCAGCCCGGAGCAGGAAACAATGAGCAGTTCTTC.

V is TRBV3-1 and J is TRBJ1-2; TRBD1 matches 7 bases. Unmatched junction bases numbered 5, after V lost 2 bases and J lost 8 bases. In germline, CDR1 is LGHDT, CDR2 YNNKEL (reference sequence). The CDR3 consists of 13 residues. In DNA form, the CDR3 reads TGTGCCAGCAGCCAACCTGGGACAGTCGGCTACACCTTC. Translation gives CASSQPGTVGYTF. Supplemented by reference TRBV3-1 and TRBJ1-2, the full variable domain reads DTAVSQTPKYLVTQMGNDKSIKCEQNLGHDTMYWYKQDSKKFLKIMFSYNNKELIINETVPNRFSPKSPDKAHLNLHINSLELGDSAVYFCASSQPGTVGYTFGSGTRLTVV.

This clonotype was seen ten or more times. The chain has TRBV5-1 and TRBJ2-5, with TRBD1 identical over 8 bases. Germline lookup yields CDR1 SGHRS and CDR2 YFSETQ. The CDR3 totals 13 residues. Unmatched junction bases numbered 1, after V lost 2 bases and J lost 4 bases. CDR3 region: CASSLTGGETQYF. The CDR3 DNA follows: TGCGCCAGCAGCTTAACAGGGGGAGAGACCCAGTACTTC.

This clonotype was seen at least ten times. The chain has TRBV30 and TRBJ2-1, with D maybe TRBD2 (5 bases). The germline V and J ends were trimmed by 1 base and 4 bases, with 11 bases remaining between them. The CDR3 runs to 14 residues. Per the germline V gene, CDR1 is GTSNPN and CDR2 is SVGIG (reference sequence). In DNA form, the CDR3 reads TGTGCCTGGAGTGGGGAGACTTTTTACAATGAGCAGTTCTTC. Translated, it gives CAWSGETFYNEQFF.

In its sample, this clonotype was seen many times. The rearrangement joins TRBV10-3 to TRBJ2-2; D might be TRBD2 (6 bases). V lost 10 bases to trimming and J lost 5 bases, with 17 bases between them. Germline CDR1 reads ENHRY; CDR2 reads SYGVKD. This CDR3 has 14 residues. The CDR3 nucleotides read TGTGCCACCACCGGTGGCGGGGTTACCGGGGAGCTGTTTTTT. This sequence encodes CATTGGGVTGELFF.

This clonotype appeared many times. This chain connects TRBV20-1 to TRBJ2-1, with D possibly TRBD2 on 5 matching bases. V lost 6 bases, J lost 9 bases, and 15 bases lay in between. The CDR3 length is 12 residues. Germline lookup yields CDR1 DFQATT and CDR2 SNEGSKA (reference sequence). Here the CDR3 reads CSAPVVEGEQFF. In DNA form, the CDR3 reads TGCAGTGCCCCGGTTGTCGAGGGTGAGCAGTTCTTC.

In this sample, this clonotype turned up many times. The genes are TRBV7-9 and TRBJ2-7; unclear D gene. V was shortened by 1 base and J by 3 bases, with 10 bases between the two germline ends. The CDR3 spans 14 residues. From germline, CDR1 is SEHNR and CDR2 FQNEAQ (reference sequence). CDR3 bases: TGTGCCAGCAGCTTAGATTGGGCCGACTACGAGCAGTACTTC. Translated, it gives CASSLDWADYEQYF.

This clonotype was seen many times. The chain uses TRBV6-1 and TRBJ1-1, with 11 bases fitting TRBD1. V dropped 5 bases and J dropped 6; count of bases not matched to a gene: 8. Germline V gene sequence: CDR1 MNHNS, CDR2 SASEGT. The CDR3 length is 15 residues. CDR3 protein: CASSPTGTGGSEAFF. The CDR3 coding sequence is TGTGCCAGCAGTCCTACCGGGACAGGGGGATCTGAAGCTTTCTTT.

The chain employs TRBV18 and TRBJ1-2; D unclear. V was trimmed by 6 bases and J by 10 bases, leaving 15 bases between them. The CDR3 is made up of 12 amino acids. Germline loops: CDR1 KGHSH, CDR2 LQKENI. Here the CDR3 DNA reads TGTGCCAGCTCCTCCCAAGGGCCCATCTACACCTTC. It yields the protein CASSSQGPIYTF.

This clonotype was observed many times. CDR3 sequence: CASSLLAGSSTDTQYF. In nucleotides, the CDR3 is TGTGCCAGCAGCTTACTAGCGGGGTCTAGCACAGATACGCAGTATTTT. The J gene is TRBJ2-3, the V gene TRBV11-2; the match to TRBD2 covers 9 bases. The germline CDR1 and CDR2 sequences are SGHAT and FQNNGV. The CDR3 loop spans 16 amino acids. The ends lost 2 bases at V and 0 bases at J; junction bases unmatched: 3.